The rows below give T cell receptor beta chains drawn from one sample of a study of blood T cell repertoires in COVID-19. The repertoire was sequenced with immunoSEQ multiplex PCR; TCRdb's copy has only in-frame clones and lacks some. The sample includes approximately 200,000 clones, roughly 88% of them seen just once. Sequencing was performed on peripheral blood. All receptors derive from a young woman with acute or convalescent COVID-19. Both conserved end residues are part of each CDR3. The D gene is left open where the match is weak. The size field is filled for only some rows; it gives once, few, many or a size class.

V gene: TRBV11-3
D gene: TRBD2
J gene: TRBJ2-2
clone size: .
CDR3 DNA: TGTGCCAGCAGCTTTTATCCGGGAGGTTCCACCGGGGAGCTGTTTTTT
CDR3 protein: CASSFYPGGSTGELFF

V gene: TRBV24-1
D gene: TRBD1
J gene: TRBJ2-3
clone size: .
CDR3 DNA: TGTGCCAACGGGACAGGGCGAGATACGCAGTATTTT
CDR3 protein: CANGTGRDTQYF

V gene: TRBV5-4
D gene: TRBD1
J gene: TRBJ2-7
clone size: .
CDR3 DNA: TGTGCCAGCAGCTTTTGGGGACAGACACTAAACTTC
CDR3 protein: CASSFWGQTLNF

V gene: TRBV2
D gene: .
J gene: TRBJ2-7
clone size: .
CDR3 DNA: TGTGCCAGCAGTGGTTTGACAGGACTTTCCTACGAGCAGTACTTC
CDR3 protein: CASSGLTGLSYEQYF

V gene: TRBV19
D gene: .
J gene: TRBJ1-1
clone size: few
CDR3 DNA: TGTGCCAGTAGAGTTTCGGGGGTTGTGGCTGAAGCTTTCTTT
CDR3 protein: CASRVSGVVAEAFF

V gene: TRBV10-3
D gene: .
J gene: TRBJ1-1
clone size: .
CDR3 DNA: TGTGCCAGTACCAAAAGTCAGTGGACAGATGAACAGGGCACTGAAGCTTTCTTT
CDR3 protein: CASTKSQWTDEQGTEAFF

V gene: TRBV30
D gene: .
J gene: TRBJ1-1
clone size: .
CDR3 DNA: TGTGCTGCGGGGACCCCGGCTTTCTTT
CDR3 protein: CAAGTPAFF

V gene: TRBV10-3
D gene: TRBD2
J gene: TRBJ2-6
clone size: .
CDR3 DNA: TGTGCCACACGGACTAGCGGGAGAAGAGGTGGGGCCAACGTCCTGACTTTC
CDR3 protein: CATRTSGRRGGANVLTF

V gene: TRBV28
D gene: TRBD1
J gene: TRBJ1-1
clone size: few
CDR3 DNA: TGTGCCAGCAGTGTGGCCGGGACAGGGGGCGCAAGGACGGCCACTGAAGCTTTCTTT
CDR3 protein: CASSVAGTGGARTATEAFF

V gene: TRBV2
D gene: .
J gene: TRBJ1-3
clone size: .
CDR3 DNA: TGTGCCAGCAGTATCAGTTTCTCTGGAAACACCATATATTTT
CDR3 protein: CASSISFSGNTIYF

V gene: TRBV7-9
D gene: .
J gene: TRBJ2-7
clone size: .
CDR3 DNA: TGTGCCAGCAGCGTCGGAGATTACGAGCAGTACTTC
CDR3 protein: CASSVGDYEQYF

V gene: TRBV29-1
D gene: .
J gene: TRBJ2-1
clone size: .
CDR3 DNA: TGCAGCGTACACCCGAATCCCTACAATGAGCAGTTCTTC
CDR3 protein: CSVHPNPYNEQFF

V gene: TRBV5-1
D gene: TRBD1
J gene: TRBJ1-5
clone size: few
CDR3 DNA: TGCGCCAGCAGCTTAGAGGGACAGCTAGGTCAGCCCCAGCATTTT
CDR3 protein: CASSLEGQLGQPQHF

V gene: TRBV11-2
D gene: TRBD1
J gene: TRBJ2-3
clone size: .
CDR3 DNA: TGTGCCAGCAGAACCACAGGGGGAAGCACAGATACGCAGTATTTT
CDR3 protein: CASRTTGGSTDTQYF

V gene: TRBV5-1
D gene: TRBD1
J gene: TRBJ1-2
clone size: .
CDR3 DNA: TGCGCCAGCGGGAACAGGGGGCGGTTAAACTATGGCTACACCTTC
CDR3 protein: CASGNRGRLNYGYTF

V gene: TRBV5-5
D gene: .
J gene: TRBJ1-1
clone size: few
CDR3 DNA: TGTGCCAGCAGAACCGGGGGTCAGAACACTGAAGCTTTCTTT
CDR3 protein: CASRTGGQNTEAFF

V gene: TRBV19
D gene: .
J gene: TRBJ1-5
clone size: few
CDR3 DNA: TGTGCCAGTACAGGCAGAAGCAATCAGCCCCAGCATTTT
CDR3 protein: CASTGRSNQPQHF

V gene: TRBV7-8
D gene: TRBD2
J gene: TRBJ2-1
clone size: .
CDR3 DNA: TGTGCCAGCAGTAGCGGGACCTACAATGAGCAGTTCTTC
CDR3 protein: CASSSGTYNEQFF

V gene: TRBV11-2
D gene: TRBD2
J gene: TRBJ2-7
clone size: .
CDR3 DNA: TGTGCCAGCAATGGGGGGGGGACCTACGAGCAGTACTTC
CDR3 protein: CASNGGGTYEQYF

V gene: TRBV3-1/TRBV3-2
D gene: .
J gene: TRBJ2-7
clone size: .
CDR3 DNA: TGTGCCAGCAGCCGCCTTTCCGGAGAGGACGAGCAGTACTTC
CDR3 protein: CASSRLSGEDEQYF

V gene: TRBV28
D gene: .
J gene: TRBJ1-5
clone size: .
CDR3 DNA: TGTGCCAGCTGGTACCAGGGTGGGCAGCCCCAGCATTTT
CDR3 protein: CASWYQGGQPQHF

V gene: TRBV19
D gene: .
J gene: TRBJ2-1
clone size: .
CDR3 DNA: TGTGCCAGTAGTATGGTGGGCCATGATGAGCAGTTCTTC
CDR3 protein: CASSMVGHDEQFF

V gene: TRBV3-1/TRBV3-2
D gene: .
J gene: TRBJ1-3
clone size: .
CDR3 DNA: TGTGCCAGCAGCCAAGCGAGCACCATATATTTT
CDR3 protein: CASSQASTIYF

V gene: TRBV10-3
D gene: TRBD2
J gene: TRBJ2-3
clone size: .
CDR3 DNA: TGTGCCATCAGCAACCTGCGGGGGTACACAGATACGCAGTATTTT
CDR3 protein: CAISNLRGYTDTQYF

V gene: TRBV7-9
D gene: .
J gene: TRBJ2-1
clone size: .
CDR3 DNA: TGTGCCAGCAGCACCCTGTCCGCCACTTCGCAGTTCTTC
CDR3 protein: CASSTLSATSQFF

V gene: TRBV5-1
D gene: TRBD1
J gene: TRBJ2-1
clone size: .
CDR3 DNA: TGCGCCAGCAGCCTCCTCCCGACAGGGGGGACCTACAATGAGCAGTTCTTC
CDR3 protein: CASSLLPTGGTYNEQFF

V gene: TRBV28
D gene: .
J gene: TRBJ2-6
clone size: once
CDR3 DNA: TGTGCCAGCAGTTTTGTAGTACCCCTCTCTGGGGCCAACGTCCTGACTTTC
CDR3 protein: CASSFVVPLSGANVLTF

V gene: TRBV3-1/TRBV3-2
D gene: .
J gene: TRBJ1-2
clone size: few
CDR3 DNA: TGTGCCAGCAGCCACCAGGCTTACTATGGCTACACCTTC
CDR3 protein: CASSHQAYYGYTF

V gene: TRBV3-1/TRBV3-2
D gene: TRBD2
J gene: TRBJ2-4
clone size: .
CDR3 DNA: TGTGCCAGCAGCCAGGGGGGACTAGACCTTAACAAAAACATTCAGTACTTC
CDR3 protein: CASSQGGLDLNKNIQYF

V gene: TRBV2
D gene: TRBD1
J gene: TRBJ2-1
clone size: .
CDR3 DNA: TGTGCCAGCAGTGATCGAGGGACAGGGACTCCGCTCTTC
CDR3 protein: CASSDRGTGTPLF

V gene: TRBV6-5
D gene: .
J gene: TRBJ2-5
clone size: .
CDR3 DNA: TGTGCCAGTCGAGGGCCGAAGACGGAGACCCAGTACTTC
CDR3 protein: CASRGPKTETQYF

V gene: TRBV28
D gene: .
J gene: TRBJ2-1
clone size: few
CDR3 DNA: TGTGCCAGCAGTACGAGATATTCCCGACAGATGACCTACAATGAGCAGTTCTTC
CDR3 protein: CASSTRYSRQMTYNEQFF

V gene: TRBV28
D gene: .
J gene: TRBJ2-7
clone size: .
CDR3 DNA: TGTGCCAGCAGTTTGGGCGTACGGGGTTACGAGCAGTACTTC
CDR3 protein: CASSLGVRGYEQYF

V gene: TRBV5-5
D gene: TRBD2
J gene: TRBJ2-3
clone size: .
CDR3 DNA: TGTGCCAGCAGCTTGGTTCTAGCGGGAGGGCAAGATACGCAGTATTTT
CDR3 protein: CASSLVLAGGQDTQYF

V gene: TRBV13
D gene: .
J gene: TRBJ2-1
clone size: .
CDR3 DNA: TGTGCCAGCAGCTTTGGAGGATCCAATGAGCAGTTCTTC
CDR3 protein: CASSFGGSNEQFF

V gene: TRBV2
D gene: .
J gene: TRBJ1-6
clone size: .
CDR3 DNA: TGTGCCAGCAGTTCTCGCCTCCTAGGGGTTTCACCCCTCCACTTT
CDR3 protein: CASSSRLLGVSPLHF

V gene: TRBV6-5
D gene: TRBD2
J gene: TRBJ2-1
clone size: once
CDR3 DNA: TGTGCCAGCAGTTACTCGATTGCGGGAGGGGAGGATGAGCAGTTCTTC
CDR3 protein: CASSYSIAGGEDEQFF

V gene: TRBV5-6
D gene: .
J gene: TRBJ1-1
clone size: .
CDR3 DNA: TGTGCCAGCAGCTTTCGGGGGGCAAACATGAACACTGAAGCTTTCTTT
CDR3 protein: CASSFRGANMNTEAFF

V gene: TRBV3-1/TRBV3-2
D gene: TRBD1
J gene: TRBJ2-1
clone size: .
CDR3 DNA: TGTGCCAGCAGCTACTCGGGGGACAGGGGGACAAGCGGGCCTCGAATCTTC
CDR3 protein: CASSYSGDRGTSGPRIF

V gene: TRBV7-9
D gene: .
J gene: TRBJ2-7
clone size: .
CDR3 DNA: TGTGCCAGCAGCTTCACAGGGCGGGTCTCCTACGAGCAGTACTTC
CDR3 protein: CASSFTGRVSYEQYF

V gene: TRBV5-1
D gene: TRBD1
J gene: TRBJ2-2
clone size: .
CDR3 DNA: TGCGCCAGCAGTTACGCAGGGGGCACCGGGGAGCTGTTTTTT
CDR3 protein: CASSYAGGTGELFF

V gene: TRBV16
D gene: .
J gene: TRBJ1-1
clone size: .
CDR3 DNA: TGTGCCAGCAGCCAATCGAGTTACACTGAAGCTTTCTTT
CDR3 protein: CASSQSSYTEAFF

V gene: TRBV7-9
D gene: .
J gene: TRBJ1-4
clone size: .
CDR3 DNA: TGTGCCAGCAGCAGAGGAGGGACTAATGAAAAACTGTTTTTT
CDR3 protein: CASSRGGTNEKLFF

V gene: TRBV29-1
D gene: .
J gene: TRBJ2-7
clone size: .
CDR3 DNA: TGCAGCGTTGGGGGCATCAACGAGCAGTACTTC
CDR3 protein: CSVGGINEQYF

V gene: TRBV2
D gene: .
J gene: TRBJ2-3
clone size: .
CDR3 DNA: TGTGCCACCGAGGGGGAACTCATGACAGATACGCAGTATTTT
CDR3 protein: CATEGELMTDTQYF